This passage covers 13 T cell receptor beta chains from one sample sequenced in a study of shared T cell receptors in the human thymus. Using immunoSEQ multiplex PCR, the repertoire was profiled, and TCRdb retains in-frame clones only, with some absent. The sample lists 600,000 to 900,000 clones, roughly 88% occurring once. These data are also associated with another study on human thymus T cells.

Sequencing input: thymocytes. The receptors here all came from a girl under three years old with a congenital heart defect.

This clone was counted a single time. This chain connects TRBV6-5 to TRBJ1-1, with TRBD1 as a possible D gene (6 bases). Germline V lookup: CDR1 MNHEY, CDR2 SVGAGI. The CDR3 consists of 14 residues. Trimming took off 5 bases at V and 1 base at J, with 11 bases between the two ends. CDR3 in DNA: TGTGCCAGCAGTGGTACAGGGTCGAACACTGAAGCTTTCTTT. Translated, it gives CASSGTGSNTEAFF.

V usage is TRBV2 and J usage is TRBJ2-3, with 9 bases lining up with TRBD2. CDR3 size: 18 residues. Germline lookup yields CDR1 SNHLY and CDR2 FYNNEI. V lost 8 bases, J lost 0 bases, and 15 bases stayed unmatched. In nucleotides, the CDR3 is TGTGCCAGCTCTTTCGCGGGGGGGCGGGTCAAGAGCACAGATACGCAGTATTTT. This sequence encodes CASSFAGGRVKSTDTQYF.

The chain uses TRBV10-3 and TRBJ1-4; D unclear. The CDR3 runs 13 residues. The germline V gene encodes CDR1 ENHRY and CDR2 SYGVKD. Trimming removed 0 bases at V and 7 bases at J, with 6 bases between. CDR3 nucleotides: TGTGCCATCAGTGAGTCTGGACTTGAAAAACTGTTTTTT. Translating it yields CAISESGLEKLFF.

The chain has TRBV6-5 and TRBJ1-2; D perhaps matches TRBD1 (5 bases). Trimming left V 0 bases short and J 2 bases short, with 13 bases between. The CDR3 consists of 16 residues. The germline V gene has CDR1 MNHEY and CDR2 SVGAGI. CDR3: CASSYSGPSTNYGYTF. DNA of the CDR3: TGTGCCAGCAGTTACTCGGGGCCTTCCACCAACTATGGCTACACCTTC.

This chain joins TRBV27 and TRBJ2-6; 11 nucleotides match TRBD1. V shed 1 base and J 6 bases; nucleotides not matched to a gene: 11. The CDR3 runs 19 residues. The germline V gene has CDR1 MNHEY and CDR2 SMNVEV (reference sequence). This CDR3 is CASSLFPWTGGFKANVLTF. CDR3 in DNA: TGTGCCAGCAGTTTATTCCCTTGGACAGGGGGCTTTAAGGCCAACGTCCTGACTTTC.

The chain is built from TRBV7-2 and TRBJ1-6, with 9 bases aligning to TRBD1. The CDR3 is 16 amino acids. Germline-derived CDR1 and CDR2 are SGHTA and FQGNSA. V shed 1 base, J shed 9 bases, and the junction held 7 bases outside the gene matches. Here the CDR3 reads CASSLGRTGGCSPLHF. The CDR3 DNA sequence: TGTGCCAGCAGCTTAGGTAGAACAGGGGGCTGTTCACCCCTCCACTTT.

Details on this clone: In this CDR3 the conserved last residue, phenylalanine or tryptophan, is missing, so a read error is likely. J is TRBJ1-2 and V is TRBV19; 8 bases are a match to TRBD1. CDR3 length equals 15 residues. Trimming at V came to 10 bases and at J to 3 bases, leaving 13 bases not matched to a gene. Germline CDR1 reads LNHDA; CDR2 reads SQIVND (reference sequence). CDR3 region: CATLGQGARYYGYTL. The CDR3 DNA reads TGTGCCACCCTGGGGCAGGGGGCACGGTACTATGGCTACACCCTC.

The chain employs TRBV5-6 and TRBJ2-7; 7 nucleotides agree with TRBD1. Losses at the gene ends were 4 bases for V and 2 bases for J; bases not matched to a gene: 6. Germline CDR1 is SGHDT and CDR2 is YYEEEE. The CDR3 has 14 amino acids. This CDR3 is CASSLDREAYEQYF. As DNA, the CDR3 is TGTGCCAGCAGCCTCGACAGGGAAGCCTACGAGCAGTACTTC.

The chain uses TRBV7-9 and TRBJ2-7; 9 nucleotides match TRBD1. The CDR3 is 16 residues long. J was trimmed by 1 base and V by 3 bases; bases with no gene match: 7. The germline CDR1 and CDR2 sequences are SEHNR and FQNEAQ (reference sequence). The CDR3 DNA follows: TGTGCCAGCAGCTTCGGACAGGGGCCAGGGTCCTACGAGCAGTACTTC. It translates to CASSFGQGPGSYEQYF. Filled out from reference TRBV7-9 and TRBJ2-7, the complete variable domain reads DTGVSQNPRHKITKRGQNVTFRCDPISEHNRLYWYRQTLGQGPEFLTYFQNEAQLEKSRLLSDRFSAERPKGSFSTLEIQRTEQGDSAMYLCASSFGQGPGSYEQYFGPGTRLTVT.

This chain connects TRBV6-4 to TRBJ1-2, with 9 bases matching TRBD1. J lost 3 bases, V lost 6 bases, and 11 bases had no gene match. Germline values: CDR1 MRHNA, CDR2 SNTAGT. This CDR3 contains 16 residues. CDR3 loop: CASSPGQGRLYYGYTF. DNA for the CDR3: TGTGCCAGCAGCCCGGGACAGGGACGCCTTTACTATGGCTACACCTTC.

J is TRBJ2-3 and V is TRBV10-1, with 9 bases aligning to TRBD2. Looked up from germline, CDR1 is WNHNN and CDR2 is SYGVQD (reference sequence). The CDR3 has 15 amino acids. With 3 bases clipped from V and 5 bases from J, the junction kept 6 bases outside the gene matches. The CDR3 reads CASSDAGGPLDTQYF. In DNA, the CDR3 is TGCGCCAGCAGTGACGCGGGGGGGCCTCTAGATACGCAGTATTTT.

The sample holds one count of this clone. This sequence joins TRBV2 and TRBJ1-3; D remains ambiguous. The V gene lost 1 base and the J gene lost 0 bases, with 13 bases spanning the gap. The CDR3 runs 17 residues. Germline V lookup: CDR1 SNHLY, CDR2 FYNNEI. The CDR3 nucleotides read TGTGCCAGCAGTGAAGACCGCTCTAATTACTCTGGAAACACCATATATTTT. This sequence encodes CASSEDRSNYSGNTIYF.

The chain has TRBV9 and TRBJ2-1; no clear D. The CDR3 is 16 amino acids. The germline V and J ends were trimmed by 3 bases and 4 bases, with 17 bases remaining between them. CDR1 is SGDLS, CDR2 YYNGEE, per germline. Here the CDR3 reads CASSGANRSTYNEQFF. CDR3 bases: TGTGCCAGCAGCGGAGCAAACCGGTCGACTTACAATGAGCAGTTCTTC.